A selection of T cell receptor beta chains follows, all from one sample in a study of neoadjuvant anti-PD-1 for oral cavity cancer. Assay used: immunoSEQ multiplex PCR; TCRdb lists only in-frame clones, some missing. The sample comprises 30,000 to 35,000 clones, roughly 89% of which are singletons, and about 3.5% rests with the top ten. The source material was PBMCs, sampled before nivolumab (anti-PD-1) treatment. These receptors were obtained from a person aged 35 to 85 with oral cavity squamous cell carcinoma. Both conserved end residues are part of each CDR3. D genes are given only for firm matches. The listing skips clone size in some rows; elsewhere it reads once, few, many or a size class.

D,J,V,size,CDR3,DNA
.,TRBJ2-2,TRBV9,.,CASSSYKGRIGELFF,TGTGCCAGCAGCTCGTACAAGGGCCGCATCGGGGAGCTGTTTTTT
.,TRBJ1-5,TRBV10-3,.,CAISVQSNQPQHF,TGTGCCATCAGTGTGCAATCGAACCAGCCCCAGCATTTT
.,TRBJ1-2,TRBV7-9,.,CASSLGSSGGYTF,TGTGCCAGCAGCTTAGGGTCCTCGGGTGGCTACACCTTC
.,TRBJ2-5,TRBV25-1,.,CASSEWEQDPETQYF,TGTGCCAGCAGTGAATGGGAACAGGACCCAGAGACCCAGTACTTC
.,TRBJ2-7,TRBV5-1,.,CASSLAGSGVYEQYF,TGCGCCAGCAGCCTGGCTGGGTCAGGGGTCTACGAGCAGTACTTC
TRBD2,TRBJ2-3,TRBV6-6,.,CASSYGGLAADTQYF,TGTGCCAGCAGTTACGGGGGACTAGCGGCAGATACGCAGTATTTT
.,TRBJ2-2,TRBV19,.,CASSISRGALLFF,TGTGCCAGTAGTATTAGCAGGGGGGCCTTGCTGTTTTTT
.,TRBJ1-4,TRBV28,.,CASSLETTNEKLFF,TGTGCCAGCAGTTTAGAGACAACTAATGAAAAACTGTTTTTT
TRBD2,TRBJ2-3,TRBV7-3,.,CASSPLGSGGADTQYF,TGTGCCAGCAGCCCCCTAGGTAGCGGGGGGGCAGATACGCAGTATTTT
TRBD1,TRBJ1-1,TRBV11-2,.,CASSLPGGKAFF,TGTGCCAGCAGCTTACCAGGGGGGAAGGCTTTCTTT
.,TRBJ1-3,TRBV11-2,few,CASSPTGIRNTIYF,TGTGCCAGCAGCCCGACGGGGATTAGAAACACCATATATTTT
TRBD1,TRBJ2-7,TRBV5-6,.,CASSLRQGGPFGQYF,TGTGCCAGCAGCTTGCGACAGGGGGGCCCTTTTGGGCAGTACTTC
.,TRBJ1-3,TRBV9,.,CASSVRDFSGGNTIYF,TGTGCCAGCAGCGTAAGGGACTTCTCGGGTGGAAACACCATATATTTT
.,TRBJ1-1,TRBV7-2,.,CASSLVKGSGTEAFF,TGTGCCAGCAGCTTAGTTAAGGGGTCAGGTACTGAAGCTTTCTTT
.,TRBJ1-2,TRBV19,.,CASSIGRDNYGYTF,TGTGCCAGTAGTATAGGAAGGGATAACTATGGCTACACCTTC
.,TRBJ2-7,TRBV6-5,.,CASRPTVSYEQYF,TGTGCCAGCAGGCCTACAGTTTCCTACGAGCAGTACTTC
.,TRBJ1-1,TRBV7-8,.,CASSLGSFNTEAFF,TGTGCCAGCAGCTTAGGGTCCTTTAACACTGAAGCTTTCTTT
.,TRBJ1-2,TRBV6-5,.,CATKPGGYGYTF,TGTGCCACCAAGCCCGGGGGCTATGGCTACACCTTC
TRBD1,TRBJ1-1,TRBV6-6,.,CASSYGDSGYAFF,TGTGCCAGCAGTTATGGGGACAGCGGGTATGCTTTCTTT
TRBD2,TRBJ2-3,TRBV6-1,.,CASGSLAGGQNTQYF,TGTGCCAGCGGTAGCTTAGCGGGGGGGCAAAATACGCAGTATTTT